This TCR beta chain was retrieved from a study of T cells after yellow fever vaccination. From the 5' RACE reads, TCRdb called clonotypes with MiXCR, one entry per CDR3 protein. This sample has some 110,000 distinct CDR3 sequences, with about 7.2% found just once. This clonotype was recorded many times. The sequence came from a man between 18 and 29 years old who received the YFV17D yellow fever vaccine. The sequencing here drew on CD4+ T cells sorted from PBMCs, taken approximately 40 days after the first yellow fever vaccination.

CDR3 amino acids: CASSQGMWSETQYF. DNA for the CDR3: TGCGCCAGCAGCCAGGGAATGTGGTCCGAGACCCAGTACTTC. The chain joins TRBV4-1 to TRBJ2-5; D call uncertain. This CDR3 has 14 amino acids. V was shortened by 3 bases and J by 5 bases, with 13 bases between the two germline ends. Germline V gene data show CDR1 as MGHRA and CDR2 as YSYEKL.